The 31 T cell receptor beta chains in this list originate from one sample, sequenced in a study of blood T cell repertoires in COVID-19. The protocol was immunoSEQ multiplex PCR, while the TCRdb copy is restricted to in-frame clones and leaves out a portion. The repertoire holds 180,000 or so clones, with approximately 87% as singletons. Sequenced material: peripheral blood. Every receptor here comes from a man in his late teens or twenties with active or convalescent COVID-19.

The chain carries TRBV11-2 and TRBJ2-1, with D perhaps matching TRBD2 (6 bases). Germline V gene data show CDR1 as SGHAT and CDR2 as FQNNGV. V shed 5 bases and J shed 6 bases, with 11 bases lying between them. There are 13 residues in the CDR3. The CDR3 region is CASSPGTRNEQFF. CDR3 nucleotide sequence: TGTGCCAGCAGCCCCGGGACTCGCAATGAGCAGTTCTTC.

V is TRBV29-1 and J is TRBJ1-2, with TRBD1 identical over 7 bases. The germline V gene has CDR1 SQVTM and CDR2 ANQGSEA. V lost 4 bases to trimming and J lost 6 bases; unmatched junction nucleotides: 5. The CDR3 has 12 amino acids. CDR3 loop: CSVVRTGDGYTF. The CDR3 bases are TGCAGCGTTGTCCGGACAGGAGATGGCTACACCTTC.

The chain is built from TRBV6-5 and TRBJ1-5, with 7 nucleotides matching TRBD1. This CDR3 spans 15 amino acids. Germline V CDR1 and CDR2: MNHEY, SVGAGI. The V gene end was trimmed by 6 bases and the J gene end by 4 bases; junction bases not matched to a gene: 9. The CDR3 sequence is CASSLDRAGNQPQHF. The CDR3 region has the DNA TGTGCCAGCAGCCTCGACAGGGCTGGGAATCAGCCCCAGCATTTT.

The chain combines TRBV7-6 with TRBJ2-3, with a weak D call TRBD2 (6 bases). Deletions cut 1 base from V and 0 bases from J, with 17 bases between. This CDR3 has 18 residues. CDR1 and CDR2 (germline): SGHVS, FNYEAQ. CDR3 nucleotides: TGTGCCAGCAGCTTAGTCCCGGCTAGCGCTGCTAGCACAGATACGCAGTATTTT. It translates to CASSLVPASAASTDTQYF.

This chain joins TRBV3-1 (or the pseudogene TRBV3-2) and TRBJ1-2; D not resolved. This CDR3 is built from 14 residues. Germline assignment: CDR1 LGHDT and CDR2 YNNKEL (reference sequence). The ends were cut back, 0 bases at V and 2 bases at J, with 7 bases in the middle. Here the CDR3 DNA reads TGTGCCAGCAGCCAAGAGGGCGACAACTATGGCTACACCTTC. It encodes CASSQEGDNYGYTF.

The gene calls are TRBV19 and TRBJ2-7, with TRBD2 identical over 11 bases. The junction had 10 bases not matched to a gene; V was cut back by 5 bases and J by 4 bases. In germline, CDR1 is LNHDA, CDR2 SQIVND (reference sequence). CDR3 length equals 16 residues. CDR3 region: CASSRLLAGGPYEQYF. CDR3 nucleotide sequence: TGTGCCAGTAGTCGTCTTCTAGCGGGAGGCCCGTACGAGCAGTACTTC.

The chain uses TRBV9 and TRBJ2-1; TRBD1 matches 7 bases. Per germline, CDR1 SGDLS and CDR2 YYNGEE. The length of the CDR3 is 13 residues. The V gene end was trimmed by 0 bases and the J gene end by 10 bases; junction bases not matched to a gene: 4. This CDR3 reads CASSVEGAGEQFF. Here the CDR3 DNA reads TGTGCCAGCAGCGTAGAGGGGGCCGGGGAGCAGTTCTTC.

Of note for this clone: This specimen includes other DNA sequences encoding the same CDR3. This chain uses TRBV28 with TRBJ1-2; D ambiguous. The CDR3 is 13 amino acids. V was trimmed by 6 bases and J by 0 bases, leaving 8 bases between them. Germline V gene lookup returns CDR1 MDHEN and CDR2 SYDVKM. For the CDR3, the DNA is TGTGCCAGCAGCCTAGTGGCTAACTATGGCTACACCTTC. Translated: CASSLVANYGYTF.

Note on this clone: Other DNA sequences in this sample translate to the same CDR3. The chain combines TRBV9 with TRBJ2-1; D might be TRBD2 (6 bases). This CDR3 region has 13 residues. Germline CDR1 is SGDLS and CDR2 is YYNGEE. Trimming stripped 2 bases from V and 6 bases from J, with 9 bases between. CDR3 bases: TGTGCCAGCAGCGTTGCGGGGTTCAATGAGCAGTTCTTC. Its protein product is CASSVAGFNEQFF.

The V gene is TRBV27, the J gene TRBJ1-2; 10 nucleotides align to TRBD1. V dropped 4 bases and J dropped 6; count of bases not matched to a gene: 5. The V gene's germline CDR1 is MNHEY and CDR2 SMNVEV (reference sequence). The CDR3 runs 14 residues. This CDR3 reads CASSYQTGGHGYTF. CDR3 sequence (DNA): TGTGCCAGCAGTTATCAGACAGGGGGCCATGGCTACACCTTC.

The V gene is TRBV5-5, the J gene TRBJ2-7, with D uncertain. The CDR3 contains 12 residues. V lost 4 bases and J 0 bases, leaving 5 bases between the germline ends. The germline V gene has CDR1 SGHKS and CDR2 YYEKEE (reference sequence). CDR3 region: CASSISSYEQYV. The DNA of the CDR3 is TGTGCCAGCAGCATCTCCTCCTACGAGCAGTACGTC.

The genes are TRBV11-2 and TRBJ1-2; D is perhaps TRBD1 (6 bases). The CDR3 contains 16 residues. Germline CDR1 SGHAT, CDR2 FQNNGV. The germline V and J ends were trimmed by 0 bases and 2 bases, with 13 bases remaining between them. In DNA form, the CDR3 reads TGTGCCAGCAGCTTAGAGGACCCGGGACAAAACTATGGCTACACCTTC. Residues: CASSLEDPGQNYGYTF.

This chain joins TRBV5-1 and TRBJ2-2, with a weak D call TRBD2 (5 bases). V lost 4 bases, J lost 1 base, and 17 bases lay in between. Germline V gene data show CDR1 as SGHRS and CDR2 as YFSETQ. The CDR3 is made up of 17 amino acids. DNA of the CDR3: TGCGCCAGCAGCACCCGGGAAAACCTCGGGAACACCGGGGAGCTGTTTTTT. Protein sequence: CASSTRENLGNTGELFF.

CDR3 amino acids: CASSLSGNYEQYF. The CDR3 nucleotides are TGTGCCAGCAGCTTATCGGGGAACTACGAGCAGTACTTC. The rearrangement joins TRBV5-5 to TRBJ2-7; the D gene is possibly TRBD2 (5 bases). Germline V gene data show CDR1 as SGHKS and CDR2 as YYEKEE (reference sequence). This CDR3 contains 13 residues. The V end lost 2 bases, the J end lost 3 bases, and 9 bases lay between the germline ends.

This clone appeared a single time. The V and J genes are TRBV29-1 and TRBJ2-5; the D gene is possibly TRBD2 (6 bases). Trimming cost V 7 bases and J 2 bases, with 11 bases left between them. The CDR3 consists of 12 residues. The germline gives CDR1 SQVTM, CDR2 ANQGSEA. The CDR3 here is CSGSGGQETQYF. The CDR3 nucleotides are TGCAGCGGGTCTGGGGGGCAAGAGACCCAGTACTTC.

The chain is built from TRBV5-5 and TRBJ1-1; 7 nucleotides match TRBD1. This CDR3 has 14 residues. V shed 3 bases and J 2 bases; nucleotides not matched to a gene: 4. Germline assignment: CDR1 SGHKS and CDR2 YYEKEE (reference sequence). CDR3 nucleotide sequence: TGTGCCAGCAGCTCAACAGGGGTTAACACTGAAGCTTTCTTT. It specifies CASSSTGVNTEAFF.

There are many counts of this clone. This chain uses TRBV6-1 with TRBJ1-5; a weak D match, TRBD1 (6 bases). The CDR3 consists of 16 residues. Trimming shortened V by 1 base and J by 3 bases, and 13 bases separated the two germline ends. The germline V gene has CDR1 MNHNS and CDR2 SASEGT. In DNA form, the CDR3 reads TGTGCCAGCAGTGAAGTTCTACAGGGCGCCAATCAGCCCCAGCATTTT. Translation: CASSEVLQGANQPQHF.

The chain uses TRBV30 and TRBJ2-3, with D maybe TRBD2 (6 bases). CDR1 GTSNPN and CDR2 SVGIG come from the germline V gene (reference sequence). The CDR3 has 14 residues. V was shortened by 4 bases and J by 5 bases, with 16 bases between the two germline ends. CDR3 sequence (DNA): TGTGCCTGGAAACTCGGGCCGGGGGTAGATACGCAGTATTTT. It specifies CAWKLGPGVDTQYF. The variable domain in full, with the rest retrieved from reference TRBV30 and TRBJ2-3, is SQTIHQWPATLVQPVGSPLSLECTVEGTSNPNLYWYRQAAGRGLQLLFYSVGIGQISSEVPQNLSASRPQDRQFILSSKKLLLSDSGFYLCAWKLGPGVDTQYFGPGTRLTVL.

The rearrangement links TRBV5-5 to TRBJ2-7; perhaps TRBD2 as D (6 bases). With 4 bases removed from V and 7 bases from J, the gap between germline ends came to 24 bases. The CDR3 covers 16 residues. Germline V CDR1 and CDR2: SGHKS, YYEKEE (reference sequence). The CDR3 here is CASSRWAGTSAGEQYF. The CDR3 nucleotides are TGTGCCAGCAGCAGATGGGCGGGTACAAGTGCGGGGGAGCAGTACTTC.

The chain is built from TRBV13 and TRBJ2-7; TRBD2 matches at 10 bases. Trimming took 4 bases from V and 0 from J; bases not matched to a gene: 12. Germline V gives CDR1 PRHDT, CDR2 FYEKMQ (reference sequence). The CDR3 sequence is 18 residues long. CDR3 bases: TGTGCCAGCAGCTCAGCCGGAACTAGCGGGACGAGCTCCTACGAGCAGTACTTC. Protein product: CASSSAGTSGTSSYEQYF.

The CDR3 sequence is CASSNRGGPYEQYF. In DNA, the CDR3 is TGTGCCAGCAGTAACAGGGGAGGTCCCTACGAGCAGTACTTC. The chain carries TRBV25-1 and TRBJ2-7; TRBD1 might be the D (7 bases). V lost 5 bases and J lost 2, with 13 bases in between. The CDR3 contains 14 residues. Germline CDR1 reads MGHDK; CDR2 reads SYGVNS.

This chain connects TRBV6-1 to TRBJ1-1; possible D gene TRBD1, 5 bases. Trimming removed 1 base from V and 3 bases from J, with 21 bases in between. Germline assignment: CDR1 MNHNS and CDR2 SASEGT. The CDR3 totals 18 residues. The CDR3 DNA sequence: TGTGCCAGCAGTGAAGGCGGGGGGAGGACAAGACGTGACACTGAAGCTTTCTTT. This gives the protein CASSEGGGRTRRDTEAFF.

The CDR3 sequence: CASSITAGSGNTIYF. DNA of the CDR3: TGTGCCAGTAGTATTACGGCAGGGTCTGGAAACACCATATATTTT. The chain recombines TRBV19 with TRBJ1-3; perhaps TRBD1 as D (5 bases). V gave up 3 bases and J gave up 1 base, with 10 bases separating them. CDR1 LNHDA and CDR2 SQIVND come from the germline V gene (reference sequence). This CDR3 region has 15 residues.

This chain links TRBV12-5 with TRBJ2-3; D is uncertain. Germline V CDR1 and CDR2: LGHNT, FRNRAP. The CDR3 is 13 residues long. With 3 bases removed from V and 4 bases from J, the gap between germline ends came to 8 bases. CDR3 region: CASGFSGSDTQYF. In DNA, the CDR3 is TGTGCTAGTGGTTTCTCAGGATCAGATACGCAGTATTTT.

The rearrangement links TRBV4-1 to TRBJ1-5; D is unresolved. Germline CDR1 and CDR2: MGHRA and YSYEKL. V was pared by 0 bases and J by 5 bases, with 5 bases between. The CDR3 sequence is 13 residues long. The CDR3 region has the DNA TGCGCCAGCAGCCAAGAGGAGGATCAGCCCCAGCATTTT. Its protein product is CASSQEEDQPQHF.

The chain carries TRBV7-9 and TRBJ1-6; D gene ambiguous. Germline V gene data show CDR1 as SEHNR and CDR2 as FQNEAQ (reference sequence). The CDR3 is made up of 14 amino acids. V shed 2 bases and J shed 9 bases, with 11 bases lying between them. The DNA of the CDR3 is TGTGCCAGCAGCTTACCGATAGCCGGTTCACCCCTCCACTTT. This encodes CASSLPIAGSPLHF.

The CDR3 DNA follows: TGTGCCAGCAGCACAGGGAGAAACACTGAAGCTTTCTTT. Encoded protein: CASSTGRNTEAFF. The chain combines TRBV5-4 with TRBJ1-1; perhaps TRBD1 as D (6 bases). Per the germline V gene, CDR1 is SGHNT and CDR2 is YYREEE (reference sequence). With 4 bases removed from V and 2 bases from J, the gap between germline ends came to 9 bases. The CDR3 covers 13 residues.

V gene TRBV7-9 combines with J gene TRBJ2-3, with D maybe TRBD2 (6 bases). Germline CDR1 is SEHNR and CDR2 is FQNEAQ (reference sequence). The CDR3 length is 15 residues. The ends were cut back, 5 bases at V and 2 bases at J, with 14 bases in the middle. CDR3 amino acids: CASSPGGRLTDTQYF. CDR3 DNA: TGTGCCAGCAGCCCTGGGGGGAGACTCACAGATACGCAGTATTTT.

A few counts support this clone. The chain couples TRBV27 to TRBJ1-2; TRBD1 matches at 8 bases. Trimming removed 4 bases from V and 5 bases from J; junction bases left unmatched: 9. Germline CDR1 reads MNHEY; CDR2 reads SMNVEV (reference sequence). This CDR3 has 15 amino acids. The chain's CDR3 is CASSSTWTGYYGYTF. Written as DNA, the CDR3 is TGTGCCAGCAGTTCTACTTGGACAGGGTATTATGGCTACACCTTC.

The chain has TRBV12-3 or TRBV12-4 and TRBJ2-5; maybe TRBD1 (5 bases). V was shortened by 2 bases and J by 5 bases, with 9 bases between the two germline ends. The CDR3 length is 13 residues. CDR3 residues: CASSLRGQETQYF. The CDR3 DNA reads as TGTGCCAGCAGTTTAAGGGGTCAGGAGACCCAGTACTTC.

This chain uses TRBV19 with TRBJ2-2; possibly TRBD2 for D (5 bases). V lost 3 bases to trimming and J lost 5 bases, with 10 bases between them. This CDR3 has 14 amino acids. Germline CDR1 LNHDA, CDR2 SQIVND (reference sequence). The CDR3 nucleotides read TGTGCCAGTAGTATCAGAGGGTATACCGGGGAGCTGTTTTTT. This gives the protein CASSIRGYTGELFF.